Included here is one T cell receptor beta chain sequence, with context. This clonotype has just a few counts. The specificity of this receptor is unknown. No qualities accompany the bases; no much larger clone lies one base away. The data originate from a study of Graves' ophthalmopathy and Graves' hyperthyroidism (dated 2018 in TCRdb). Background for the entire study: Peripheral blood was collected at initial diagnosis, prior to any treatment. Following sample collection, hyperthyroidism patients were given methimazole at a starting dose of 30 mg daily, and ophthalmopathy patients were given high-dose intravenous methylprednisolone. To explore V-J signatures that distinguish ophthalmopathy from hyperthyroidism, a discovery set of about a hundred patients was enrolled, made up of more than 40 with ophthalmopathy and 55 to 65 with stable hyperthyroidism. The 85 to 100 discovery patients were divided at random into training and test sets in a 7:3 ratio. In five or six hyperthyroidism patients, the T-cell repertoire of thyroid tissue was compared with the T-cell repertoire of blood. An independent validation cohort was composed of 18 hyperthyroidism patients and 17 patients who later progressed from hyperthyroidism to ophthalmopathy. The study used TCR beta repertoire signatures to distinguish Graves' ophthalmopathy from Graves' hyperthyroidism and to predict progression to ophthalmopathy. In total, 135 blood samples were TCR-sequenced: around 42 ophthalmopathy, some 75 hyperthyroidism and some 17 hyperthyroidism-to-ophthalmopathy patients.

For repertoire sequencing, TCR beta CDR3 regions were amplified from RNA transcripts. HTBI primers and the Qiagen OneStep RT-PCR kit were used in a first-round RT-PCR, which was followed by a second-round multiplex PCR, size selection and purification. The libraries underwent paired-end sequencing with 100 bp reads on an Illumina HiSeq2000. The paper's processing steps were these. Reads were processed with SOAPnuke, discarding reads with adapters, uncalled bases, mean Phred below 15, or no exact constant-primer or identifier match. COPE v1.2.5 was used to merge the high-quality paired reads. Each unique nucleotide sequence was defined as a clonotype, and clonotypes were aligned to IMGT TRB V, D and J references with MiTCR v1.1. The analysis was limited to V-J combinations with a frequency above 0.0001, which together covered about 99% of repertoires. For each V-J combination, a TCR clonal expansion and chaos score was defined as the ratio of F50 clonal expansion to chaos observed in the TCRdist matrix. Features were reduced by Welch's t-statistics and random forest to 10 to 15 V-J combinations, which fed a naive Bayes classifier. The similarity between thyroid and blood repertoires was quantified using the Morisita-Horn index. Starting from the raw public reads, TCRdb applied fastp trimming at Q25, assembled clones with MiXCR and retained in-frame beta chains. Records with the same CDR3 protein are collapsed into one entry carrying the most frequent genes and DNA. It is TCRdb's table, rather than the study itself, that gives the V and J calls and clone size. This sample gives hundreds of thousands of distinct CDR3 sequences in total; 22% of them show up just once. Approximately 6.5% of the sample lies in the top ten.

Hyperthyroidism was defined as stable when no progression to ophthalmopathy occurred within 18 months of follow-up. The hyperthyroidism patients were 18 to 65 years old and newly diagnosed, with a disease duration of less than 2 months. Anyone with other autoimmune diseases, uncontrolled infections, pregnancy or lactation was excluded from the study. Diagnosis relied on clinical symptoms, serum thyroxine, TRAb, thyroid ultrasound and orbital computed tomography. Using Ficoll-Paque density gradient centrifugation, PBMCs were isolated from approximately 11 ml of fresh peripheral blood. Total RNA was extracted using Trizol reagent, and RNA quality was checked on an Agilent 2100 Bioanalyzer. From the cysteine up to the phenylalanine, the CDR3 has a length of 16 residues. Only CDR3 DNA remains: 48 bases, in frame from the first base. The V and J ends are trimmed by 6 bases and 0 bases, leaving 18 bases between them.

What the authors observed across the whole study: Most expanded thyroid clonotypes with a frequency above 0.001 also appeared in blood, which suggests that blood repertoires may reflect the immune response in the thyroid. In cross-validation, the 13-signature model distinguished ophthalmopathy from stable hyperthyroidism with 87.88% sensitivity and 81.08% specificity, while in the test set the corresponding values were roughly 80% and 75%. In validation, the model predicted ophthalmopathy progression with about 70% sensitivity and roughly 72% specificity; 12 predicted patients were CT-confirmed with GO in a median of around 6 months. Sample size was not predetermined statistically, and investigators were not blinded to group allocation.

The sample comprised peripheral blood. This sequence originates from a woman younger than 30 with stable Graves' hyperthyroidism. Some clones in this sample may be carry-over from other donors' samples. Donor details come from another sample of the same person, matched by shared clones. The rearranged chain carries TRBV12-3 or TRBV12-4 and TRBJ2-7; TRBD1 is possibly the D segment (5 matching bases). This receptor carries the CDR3 CASSFRATGYSYEQYF. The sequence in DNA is TGTGCCAGCAGCTTTCGCGCTACAGGCTACTCCTACGAGCAGTACTTC.